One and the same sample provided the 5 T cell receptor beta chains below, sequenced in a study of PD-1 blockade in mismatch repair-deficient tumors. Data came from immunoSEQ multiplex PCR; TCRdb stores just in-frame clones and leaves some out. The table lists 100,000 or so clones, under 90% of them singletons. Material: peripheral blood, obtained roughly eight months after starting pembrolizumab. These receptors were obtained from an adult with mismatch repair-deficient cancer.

The CDR3 protein is CASSPGFGAKNIQYF. The CDR3 DNA is TGTGCCAGCAGCCCGGGGTTTGGAGCCAAAAACATTCAGTACTTC. This chain connects TRBV14 to TRBJ2-4; weak D call: TRBD2 (5 bases). This CDR3 is 15 amino acids long. V shed 4 bases and J shed 0 bases, with 10 bases lying between them. Germline CDR1 SGHDN, CDR2 FVKESK.

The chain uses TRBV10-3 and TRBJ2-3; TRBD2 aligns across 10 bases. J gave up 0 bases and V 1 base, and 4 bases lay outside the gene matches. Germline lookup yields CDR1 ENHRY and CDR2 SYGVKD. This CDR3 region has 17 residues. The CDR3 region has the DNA TGTGCCATCAGTGAGTTGGGGACTAGCGCCAGCACAGATACGCAGTATTTT. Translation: CAISELGTSASTDTQYF.

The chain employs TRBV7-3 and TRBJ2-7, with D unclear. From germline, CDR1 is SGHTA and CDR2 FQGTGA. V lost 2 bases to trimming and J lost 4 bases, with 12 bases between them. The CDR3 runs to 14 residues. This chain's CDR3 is CASSLGNFGYEQYF. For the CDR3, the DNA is TGTGCCAGCAGCTTAGGGAATTTCGGGTACGAGCAGTACTTC.

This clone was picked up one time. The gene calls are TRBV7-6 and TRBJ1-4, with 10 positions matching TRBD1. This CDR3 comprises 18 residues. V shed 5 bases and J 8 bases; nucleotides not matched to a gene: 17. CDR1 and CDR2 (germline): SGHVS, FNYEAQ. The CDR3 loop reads CASSPLIRDRGGGEKLFF. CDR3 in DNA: TGTGCCAGCAGCCCGCTGATCCGGGACAGGGGAGGAGGGGAAAAACTGTTTTTT. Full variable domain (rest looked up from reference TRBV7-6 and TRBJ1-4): GAGVSQSPRYKVTKRGQDVALRCDPISGHVSLYWYRQALGQGPEFLTYFNYEAQQDKSGLPNDRFSAERPEGSISTLTIQRTEQRDSAMYRCASSPLIRDRGGGEKLFFGSGTQLSVL.

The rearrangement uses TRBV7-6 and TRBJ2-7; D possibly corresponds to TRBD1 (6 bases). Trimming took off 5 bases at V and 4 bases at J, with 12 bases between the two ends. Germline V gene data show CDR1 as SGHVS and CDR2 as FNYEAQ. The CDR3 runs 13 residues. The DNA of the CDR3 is TGTGCCAGCAGCCGGGACACAGGGTACGAGCAGTACTTC. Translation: CASSRDTGYEQYF. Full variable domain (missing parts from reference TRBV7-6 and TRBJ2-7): GAGVSQSPRYKVTKRGQDVALRCDPISGHVSLYWYRQALGQGPEFLTYFNYEAQQDKSGLPNDRFSAERPEGSISTLTIQRTEQRDSAMYRCASSRDTGYEQYFGPGTRLTVT.